The entry below gives a single T cell receptor beta chain sequence along with its context. Its antigen is still unknown. Base quality data are lacking; no much larger clone is found one base away. TCRbeta CDR3 regions were amplified from genomic DNA using the immunoSEQ Assay, a bias-controlled multiplex PCR. In the source study's methods: Within the assay, amplification of reference gene primers was used to estimate how many nucleated cells each sample contained. To quantify the absolute abundance of each unique TCRbeta CDR3 rearrangement, sequence reads were collapsed and filtered. For each sample, productive Simpson clonality was calculated as the square root of Simpson's diversity index over productive rearrangements. Drawn from immuneACCESS, this table holds only the in-frame rearrangements with V and J called that TCRdb kept. Clones are partly lost; checked studies trace under half to an unresolved V gene and leave the rest unexplained. The D gene and trimming were derived from the DNA, and the V and J assignments and clone size from that table. This sample is represented by roughly 80,000 clones; 87% of them were singletons. The top ten constitute around 5% of the sample.

The data were obtained in a study of blood T cell repertoires in COVID-19 (dated by TCRdb to about 2020). General notes on the study: Collaborator samples came from the United States, Italy and Spain and covered acute and convalescent phases of COVID-19. The material from the prospective study consisted of cDNA or gDNA derived from T cells, B-cell-depleted T cells, or PBMCs. Deeply sampled blood TCRbeta repertoires from subjects exposed to, actively infected with, or recovered from COVID-19 were included in the dataset. The repertoires were released in a freely available public database meant as a resource for research on the immune response to SARS-CoV-2. The samples were drawn from two sources: the first 160 participants of the ongoing ImmuneRACE study, and 1,200 or so subjects contributed by 6 global collaborators. The sample metadata nearly always contained a de-identified subject ID, COVID-19 status, age in years and sex. HLA class I and class II types, where available, came from metadata supplied by the sample provider rather than from assay-based typing.

Beyond this particular receptor, the publication reports: The quantity of clinical and demographic metadata differed by source and by participant and was supplied without curation.

CDR1 SGHTA and CDR2 FQGNSA were looked up in the germline V gene. The CDR3 measures 16 amino acids from cysteine to phenylalanine. The DNA shown is the 48-base CDR3, in frame from base 1. Here V drops 5 bases and J drops 3 bases, and the junction holds 10 bases not matched to any gene. The collaborating institutions used their own protocols to collect whole blood in K2EDTA tubes. For TCRbeta analysis, collaborator samples were shipped as frozen whole blood, as isolated PBMCs, or as DNA extracted from either sample type. Here the chain combines TRBV7-2 and TRBJ2-5; TRBD2 fits 9 bases in the junction. Sequenced sample: peripheral blood. This receptor was identified in a woman aged 80 or over with active or convalescent COVID-19. The DNA is TGTGCCAGCAGCCCTCGGCGGGAGGGGCTGAAAGAGACCCAGTACTTC. The encoded protein is CASSPRREGLKETQYF.